These 32 T cell receptor beta chains share one sample of origin, sequenced in a study of naive and memory T cell subsets. Indicated treatment: skin biopsy from saline-injected control site (resident skin T cells). Input was about 1 to 1,100 ng of DNase-treated total RNA without cell sorting. The SP2 primer and nested alpha and beta constant region primers amplified ligated cDNA in four rounds. TCRdb reanalysed the UMI-ligation and nested PCR reads using MiXCR and keeps one entry per CDR3 protein. The repertoire holds 2,200 or so distinct CDR3 sequences, with roughly 4% as singletons. Material: skin, obtained from a saline injection site in the skin. The receptors were sampled from an adult in good health.

This clonotype is labeled as medium-sized. This chain's CDR3 is CASRYLQETQYF. The CDR3 bases are TGTGCCAGCCGCTACCTCCAAGAGACCCAGTACTTC. The V call is TRBV2, the J call TRBJ2-5; no definite D call. V lost 8 bases and J 1 base, leaving 8 bases between the germline ends. Germline V lookup: CDR1 SNHLY, CDR2 FYNNEI. This CDR3 region has 12 residues.

By sample share, this clonotype is medium-sized. The genes are TRBV27 and TRBJ2-3; TRBD2 matches 7 bases. V was pared by 3 bases and J by 0 bases, with 9 bases of the junction left unmatched. The CDR3 is 17 residues long. Germline V gene lookup returns CDR1 MNHEY and CDR2 SMNVEV (reference sequence). In DNA form, the CDR3 reads TGTGCCAGCAGTTTTGGGTTAGCGGGCCGCAGCACAGATACGCAGTATTTT. This gives the protein CASSFGLAGRSTDTQYF.

By share, this clonotype counts as medium-sized. This chain uses TRBV19 with TRBJ2-1; the match to TRBD2 covers 16 bases. V trimming: 6 bases; J trimming: 4 bases; junction bases outside the gene matches: 3. Germline lookup yields CDR1 LNHDA and CDR2 SQIVND (reference sequence). The length of the CDR3 is 16 residues. Here the CDR3 DNA reads TGTGCCAGTAGCCTGGGACTAGCGGGGGGGTACAATGAGCAGTTCTTC. Protein sequence: CASSLGLAGGYNEQFF. Full variable domain (missing parts from reference TRBV19 and TRBJ2-1): DGGITQSPKYLFRKEGQNVTLSCEQNLNHDAMYWYRQDPGQGLRLIYYSQIVNDFQKGDIAEGYSVSREKKESFPLTVTSAQKNPTAFYLCASSLGLAGGYNEQFFGPGTRLTVL.

Within the sample, this clonotype is medium-sized. This chain links TRBV12-3 or TRBV12-4 with TRBJ2-1, with 11 bases aligning to TRBD2. This CDR3 contains 13 residues. V shed 10 bases and J 7 bases; nucleotides not matched to a gene: 6. CDR3 sequence: CAISGLAVNEQFF. CDR3 DNA: TGTGCCATTTCGGGACTAGCGGTTAATGAGCAGTTCTTC.

This clonotype is large in the sample. V and J are TRBV6-5 and TRBJ2-1, with D hard to call. The CDR3 runs to 10 residues. Trimming removed 2 bases from V and 13 bases from J, with 6 bases in between. The germline V gene encodes CDR1 MNHEY and CDR2 SVGAGI. This CDR3 reads CASSYPPQFF. CDR3 sequence (DNA): TGTGCCAGCAGTTACCCCCCTCAGTTCTTC.

This clonotype is medium-sized by share. This chain links TRBV5-5 with TRBJ2-3, with a tentative D call TRBD2 (5 bases). Trimming removed 4 bases from V and 8 bases from J, with 14 bases in between. From germline, CDR1 is SGHKS and CDR2 YYEKEE (reference sequence). CDR3 length: 13 residues. The CDR3 DNA reads as TGTGCCAGCAGCCTGTCCTCCGAGGGTACGCAGTATTTT. It translates to CASSLSSEGTQYF.

In its sample, this clonotype is medium-sized (0.01 to 0.1%). V usage is TRBV6-1 and J usage is TRBJ2-7; 7 bases are a match to TRBD1. The CDR3 totals 15 residues. Trimming took 6 bases from V and 2 from J; bases not matched to a gene: 10. The germline gives CDR1 MNHNS, CDR2 SASEGT. The CDR3 bases are TGTGCCAGCAGGCAGACCCGGGACAGAGCCTACGAGCAGTACTTC. Its translation: CASRQTRDRAYEQYF.

This clonotype is medium-sized by share. This chain links TRBV20-1 with TRBJ2-5, with unresolved D. The V gene lost 5 bases and the J gene lost 4 bases, with 11 bases spanning the gap. CDR1 is DFQATT, CDR2 SNEGSKA, per germline (reference sequence). The CDR3 extends over 12 amino acids. CDR3 residues: CSAASRLETQYF. The CDR3 DNA follows: TGCAGTGCTGCCAGTCGGTTAGAGACCCAGTACTTC.

By sample fraction, this clonotype is medium-sized. The rearrangement links TRBV5-1 to TRBJ2-1, with D possibly called TRBD1 or TRBD2 (6 bases each). V lost 0 bases and J 1 base, leaving 8 bases between the germline ends. The CDR3 is 15 amino acids. Germline V gene sequence: CDR1 SGHRS, CDR2 YFSETQ. CDR3 coding DNA: TGCGCCAGCAGCTTGGAGGGGGGTTCCTACAATGAGCAGTTCTTC. Protein product: CASSLEGGSYNEQFF.

This clonotype was observed many times. This chain uses TRBV6-1 with TRBJ1-6, with D uncertain. Looked up from germline, CDR1 is MNHNS and CDR2 is SASEGT. Deletions cut 6 bases from V and 7 bases from J, with 19 bases between. The CDR3 has 16 amino acids. The CDR3 DNA reads as TGTGCCAGCAGGGCTCGGATAGCCAGCTTAAATTCACCCCTCCACTTT. Translation gives CASRARIASLNSPLHF.

By its share, this clonotype is medium-sized. V usage is TRBV10-3 and J usage is TRBJ1-1; D unclear. V was trimmed by 0 bases and J by 3 bases, leaving 5 bases between them. Germline V CDR1 and CDR2: ENHRY, SYGVKD. The CDR3 is 13 residues long. The CDR3 DNA sequence: TGTGCCATCAGTGAGTCTGTTTACACTGAAGCTTTCTTT. Protein sequence: CAISESVYTEAFF.

This clonotype occurred many times. The rearrangement links TRBV7-9 to TRBJ2-6, with D hard to call. Per the germline V gene, CDR1 is SEHNR and CDR2 is FQNEAQ (reference sequence). V dropped 6 bases and J dropped 1 base, with 19 bases sitting between them. The CDR3 consists of 18 residues. In nucleotides, the CDR3 is TGTGCCAGCAGACCGCTCGTGTTGGGTAAATCTGGGGCCAACGTCCTGACTTTC. Protein: CASRPLVLGKSGANVLTF.

This clonotype was seen ten or more times. The J gene is TRBJ2-7, the V gene TRBV4-1; 10 bases are a match to TRBD1. The CDR3 length is 15 residues. Germline V CDR1 and CDR2: MGHRA, YSYEKL. Trimming removed 4 bases from V and 3 bases from J; junction bases left unmatched: 6. The chain's CDR3 is CASSLTGTGVYEQYF. The CDR3 region has the DNA TGCGCCAGCAGCCTTACCGGGACAGGGGTCTACGAGCAGTACTTC.

In this sample, this clonotype is medium-sized. The chain is built from TRBV5-1 and TRBJ2-3; D ambiguous. The germline V and J ends were trimmed by 4 bases and 2 bases, with 14 bases remaining between them. The CDR3 contains 15 residues. Germline CDR1 SGHRS, CDR2 YFSETQ. CDR3 sequence (DNA): TGCGCCAGCAGCCGCGTTGGCCAGATCACAGATACGCAGTATTTT. Protein: CASSRVGQITDTQYF.

This clonotype was counted ten times or more. This may arise from a read error, as a much more abundant clone is one base away. V and J are TRBV6-6 and TRBJ1-5, with D possibly TRBD1 on 5 matching bases. The V gene's germline CDR1 is MNHNY and CDR2 SVGAGI (reference sequence). The CDR3 extends over 12 amino acids. CDR3 DNA: TGTGCCAGCAGGTCGGCCCGACAGCCCCAGAATTTT. Protein product: CASRSARQPQNF.

Sample share makes this clonotype medium-sized (0.01 to 0.1%). V and J are TRBV6-5 and TRBJ1-6, with D unresolved. From germline, CDR1 is MNHEY and CDR2 SVGAGI. Trimming cost V 2 bases and J 5 bases, with 7 bases left between them. The CDR3 runs to 14 residues. The CDR3 DNA reads TGTGCCAGCAGTTACAGGGATAATAATTCACCCCTCCACTTT. The encoded protein is CASSYRDNNSPLHF.

This clonotype is medium-sized within its sample. CDR3 residues: CASSFGGGLYEQYF. For the CDR3, the DNA is TGTGCCAGCAGTTTCGGCGGGGGATTATACGAGCAGTACTTC. The gene calls are TRBV12-3 or TRBV12-4 and TRBJ2-7; 7 bases agree with TRBD2. The CDR3 covers 14 residues. J gave up 4 bases and V 3 bases, and 6 bases lay outside the gene matches.

This clonotype rates as medium-sized. The genes are TRBV10-2 and TRBJ2-7; TRBD2 matches at 13 bases. Germline assignment: CDR1 WSHSY and CDR2 SAAADI. The CDR3 runs to 14 residues. The V gene end was trimmed by 6 bases and the J gene end by 6 bases; junction bases not matched to a gene: 5. The CDR3 reads CASRGLAGELEQYF. CDR3 sequence (DNA): TGCGCCAGCAGAGGACTAGCGGGGGAACTCGAGCAGTACTTC.

By frequency in the sample, this clonotype is large (0.1 to 1%). The chain carries TRBV6-5 and TRBJ2-1; TRBD2 aligns across 7 bases. The CDR3 totals 12 residues. V was pared by 6 bases and J by 5 bases, with 1 base of the junction left unmatched. Per the germline V gene, CDR1 is MNHEY and CDR2 is SVGAGI. CDR3 sequence: CASRGLDNEQFF. The DNA of the CDR3 is TGTGCCAGCAGAGGACTAGACAATGAGCAGTTCTTC.

As for this clonotype: A read error may be the cause here, since a much bigger clone is one base away. The rearrangement joins TRBV14 to TRBJ1-2, with 11 bases matching TRBD1. Germline-derived CDR1 and CDR2 are SGHDN and FVKESK. The CDR3 extends over 17 amino acids. CDR3 sequence: CASSVRDRGTPGHGDTF. CDR3 sequence (DNA): TGTGCCAGCAGCGTCAGGGACAGGGGGACTCCTGGACATGGCGACACCTTC.

This clonotype is labeled medium-sized. J is TRBJ2-2 and V is TRBV5-6, with D possibly matching TRBD2 (5 bases). The germline V gene has CDR1 SGHDT and CDR2 YYEEEE. The ends were cut back, 6 bases at V and 6 bases at J, with 12 bases in the middle. This CDR3 is 13 amino acids long. The CDR3 is CASMTAGPGELFF. The CDR3 DNA sequence: TGTGCCAGCATGACTGCGGGCCCCGGGGAGCTGTTTTTT.

This clonotype was recorded a few times. A much larger clone lies a single base off, so this may be a read error. The V gene is TRBV19, the J gene TRBJ1-2, with 8 nucleotides matching TRBD1. From germline, CDR1 is LNHDA and CDR2 SQIVND (reference sequence). The CDR3 extends over 14 amino acids. The CDR3 DNA reads as TGTGCCAGTAGAAGTCGCAGGGGGCAGTATGGCGACACCTTC. Residues: CASRSRRGQYGDTF.

This clonotype is judged large. This chain connects TRBV6-5 to TRBJ2-1; D gene ambiguous. Trimming took 2 bases from V and 14 from J, leaving 7 bases between them. The CDR3 covers 10 residues. CDR1 and CDR2 (germline): MNHEY, SVGAGI. CDR3 bases: TGTGCCAGCAGTTACCCCCCAGAGTTCTTC. Its protein is CASSYPPEFF.

By its share, this clonotype is medium-sized (0.01 to 0.1%). The chain combines TRBV7-3 with TRBJ1-5; tentatively, D is TRBD1 (5 bases). The V end was cut by 1 base, the J end by 5 bases, with 15 bases between. CDR3 size: 16 residues. Germline V gives CDR1 SGHTA, CDR2 FQGTGA. The CDR3, as DNA: TGTGCCAGCAGCTTAAGAGGGCAGGGAGAGGATCAGCCCCAGCATTTT. This sequence encodes CASSLRGQGEDQPQHF.

This clonotype was seen ten or more times. The V gene is TRBV6-5, the J gene TRBJ2-3; 12 bases fit TRBD2. Unmatched junction bases numbered 7, after V lost 6 bases and J lost 0 bases. CDR1 MNHEY and CDR2 SVGAGI come from the germline V gene. The CDR3 runs to 17 residues. In DNA form, the CDR3 reads TGTGCCAGCAGGACTAGCGGGGGCCCGAGGAGCACAGATACGCAGTATTTT. It encodes CASRTSGGPRSTDTQYF.

The chain uses TRBV29-1 and TRBJ1-4; D uncertain. The germline V gene encodes CDR1 SQVTM and CDR2 ANQGSEA. Trimming shortened V by 6 bases and J by 7 bases, and 12 bases separated the two germline ends. The CDR3 is 12 amino acids. CDR3 in amino acids: CSVTGLGEKLFF. CDR3 DNA sequence: TGCAGCGTAACTGGGCTTGGTGAAAAACTGTTTTTT.

This clonotype ranks as medium-sized (0.01 to 0.1%). The chain links TRBV20-1 to TRBJ2-1; TRBD2 agrees at 8 bases. The trim removed 1 base at V and 9 bases at J, leaving 8 bases unmatched. The CDR3 has 14 residues. Looked up from germline, CDR1 is DFQATT and CDR2 is SNEGSKA (reference sequence). Here the CDR3 DNA reads TGCAGTGCTAGAGGGGAGAGCGGGAGAACTGAGCAGTTCTTC. Translating gives CSARGESGRTEQFF.

The chain carries TRBV19 and TRBJ2-6, with 7 nucleotides matching TRBD1. The CDR3 runs 18 residues. V lost 4 bases, J lost 2 bases, and 11 bases stayed unmatched. Germline CDR1 is LNHDA and CDR2 is SQIVND (reference sequence). The CDR3 spells CASSTRQGNYPGANVLTF. Written as DNA, the CDR3 is TGTGCCAGTAGTACTAGACAGGGCAATTACCCTGGGGCCAACGTCCTGACTTTC.

This clonotype was counted many times. A clone one base away is much larger, so this may be a read error. The chain uses TRBV20-1 and TRBJ1-2; a possible D gene is TRBD1 (5 bases). CDR1 DFQATT and CDR2 SNEGSKA come from the germline V gene (reference sequence). The CDR3 consists of 13 residues. V was trimmed by 6 bases and J by 12 bases, leaving 23 bases between them. In DNA form, the CDR3 reads TGCAGTGCCCGTAAACCATCAGGGTTCGGCGACACCTTC. This codes for CSARKPSGFGDTF.

This clonotype was counted at least ten times. The chain joins TRBV6-5 to TRBJ2-1, with 8 bases identical to TRBD2. CDR1 is MNHEY, CDR2 SVGAGI, per germline. CDR3 length: 14 amino acids. V shed 2 bases, J shed 3 bases, and the junction held 0 bases outside the gene matches. The CDR3 protein is CASSYAGGYNEQFF. The CDR3 region has the DNA TGTGCCAGCAGTTACGCGGGGGGCTACAATGAGCAGTTCTTC.

By share, this clonotype counts as medium-sized. The chain is built from TRBV9 and TRBJ2-5; the match to TRBD2 covers 11 bases. Germline V gene data show CDR1 as SGDLS and CDR2 as YYNGEE. The CDR3 consists of 16 residues. The trim removed 4 bases at V and 4 bases at J, leaving 9 bases unmatched. CDR3 nucleotides: TGTGCCAGCAGCTCGCGTAGCGGGGGGGCCCGAGAGACCCAGTACTTC. The encoded protein is CASSSRSGGARETQYF.

Judged by abundance, this clonotype is medium-sized (0.01 to 0.1%). This chain uses TRBV20-1 with TRBJ2-1; TRBD2 aligns across 15 bases. V gave up 0 bases and J gave up 0 bases; unmatched junction bases: 9. Germline V gene data show CDR1 as DFQATT and CDR2 as SNEGSKA (reference sequence). The CDR3 sequence is 20 residues long. DNA for the CDR3: TGCAGTGCTAGAGAAAGGACTAGCGGGAGGGTCCTTAGCTCCTACAATGAGCAGTTCTTC. Its protein product is CSARERTSGRVLSSYNEQFF.